The 26 T cell receptor beta chains in this list originate from one sample, sequenced in a study of T cell changes during pregnancy in multiple sclerosis. Using immunoSEQ multiplex PCR, the repertoire was profiled, and TCRdb retains in-frame clones only, with some absent. The repertoire has more than 65,000 clones, over 85% of them found once; the top ten carry approximately 1%. Here the sequenced sample was peripheral blood, taken in the first trimester of pregnancy. The receptors were gathered from a female donor with multiple sclerosis, enrolled in a pregnancy study.

The V gene is TRBV7-8, the J gene TRBJ1-2; D may be TRBD1 (6 bases). V was clipped by 2 bases and J by 2 bases, with 18 bases between them. The CDR3 covers 17 residues. CDR1 and CDR2 from the germline V gene are SGHVS and FQNEAQ. CDR3 amino acids: CASSLIDPGQKNYGYTF. The CDR3 nucleotides are TGTGCCAGCAGCTTAATTGATCCGGGACAAAAGAACTATGGCTACACCTTC.

The chain joins TRBV30 to TRBJ2-7; 11 positions match TRBD2. Looked up from germline, CDR1 is GTSNPN and CDR2 is SVGIG (reference sequence). The CDR3 is 16 amino acids. The junction had 12 bases not matched to a gene; V was cut back by 3 bases and J by 5 bases. CDR3 loop: CAWRAASSGRTDEQYF. CDR3 nucleotide sequence: TGTGCCTGGAGGGCAGCCTCTAGCGGGAGGACCGACGAGCAGTACTTC.

This sequence joins TRBV5-5 and TRBJ1-1; perhaps TRBD1 as D (6 bases). Germline V gene data show CDR1 as SGHKS and CDR2 as YYEKEE (reference sequence). The CDR3 has 16 residues. Trimming took 7 bases from V and 5 from J, leaving 24 bases between them. The CDR3 spells CASYLGGGSTKTEAFF. DNA of the CDR3: TGTGCCAGCTACCTGGGGGGGGGCAGTACAAAGACTGAAGCTTTCTTT.

This clone was recorded only once. The chain uses TRBV19 and TRBJ2-1; 9 bases match TRBD2. The CDR3 covers 18 residues. Germline values: CDR1 LNHDA, CDR2 SQIVND (reference sequence). The ends lost 3 bases at V and 0 bases at J; junction bases unmatched: 9. The DNA for the CDR3 is TGTGCCAGTAGTATGTTTCGGCTAGCGGGGAGCTCCTACAATGAGCAGTTCTTC. It encodes CASSMFRLAGSSYNEQFF.

This sequence joins TRBV7-2 and TRBJ2-5, with a possible D match to TRBD1 (5 bases). Germline V gene data show CDR1 as SGHTA and CDR2 as FQGNSA. V was pared by 6 bases and J by 5 bases, with 25 bases between. There are 17 residues in the CDR3. The CDR3 sequence is CASSLSVGGQGRETQYF. Here the CDR3 DNA reads TGTGCCAGCAGTTTATCCGTCGGTGGGCAGGGTCGGGAGACCCAGTACTTC.

The V and J genes are TRBV18 and TRBJ2-1; TRBD2 is a possible D gene (6 bases). V lost 1 base and J lost 5, with 15 bases in between. Germline CDR1 reads KGHSH; CDR2 reads LQKENI. CDR3 length equals 16 residues. The CDR3 region is CASSPQGGGVDNEQFF. CDR3 sequence (DNA): TGTGCCAGCTCACCACAAGGAGGCGGGGTGGACAATGAGCAGTTCTTC.

The V gene is TRBV18, the J gene TRBJ1-1; 7 bases align to TRBD1. V was pared by 4 bases and J by 1 base, with 0 bases of the junction left unmatched. The CDR3 contains 13 residues. Germline V gives CDR1 KGHSH, CDR2 LQKENI. The CDR3 loop is CASSRTGNTEAFF. CDR3 sequence (DNA): TGTGCCAGCTCACGGACAGGGAACACTGAAGCTTTCTTT.

This clone has a single count. This chain uses TRBV28 with TRBJ2-7; weak D call: TRBD1 (6 bases). With 5 bases removed from V and 4 bases from J, the gap between germline ends came to 15 bases. Germline V gene data show CDR1 as MDHEN and CDR2 as SYDVKM. The CDR3 has 14 amino acids. The CDR3 loop reads CASSPAGTIYEQYF. CDR3 nucleotides: TGTGCCAGCAGTCCAGCCGGGACAATATACGAGCAGTACTTC.

This sequence joins TRBV5-1 and TRBJ2-7; no definite D call. Trimming took off 2 bases at V and 3 bases at J, with 3 bases between the two ends. The CDR3 spans 11 residues. Germline V gene data show CDR1 as SGHRS and CDR2 as YFSETQ. The CDR3 bases are TGCGCCAGCAGCTTCCTCTACGAGCAGTACTTC. It encodes CASSFLYEQYF.

The rearrangement joins TRBV19 to TRBJ2-3; perhaps TRBD2 as D (6 bases). CDR3 length: 16 amino acids. Deletions cut 5 bases from V and 3 bases from J, with 18 bases between. Germline V gene lookup returns CDR1 LNHDA and CDR2 SQIVND (reference sequence). CDR3: CASSGERGIRTDTQYF. CDR3 coding DNA: TGTGCCAGTAGTGGGGAACGCGGGATTAGGACAGATACGCAGTATTTT.

The chain joins TRBV7-2 to TRBJ1-1; TRBD1 matches at 7 bases. The CDR3 covers 13 residues. The trim removed 5 bases at V and 9 bases at J, leaving 9 bases unmatched. CDR1 and CDR2 (germline): SGHTA, FQGNSA. CDR3 nucleotides: TGTGCCAGCAGCCCAACAGGGGCACGAAAAGCTTTCTTT. Protein sequence: CASSPTGARKAFF.

In this sample, this clone turned up a few times. The J gene is TRBJ2-7, the V gene TRBV5-5; TRBD1 matches 7 bases. This CDR3 comprises 12 residues. Germline values: CDR1 SGHKS, CDR2 YYEKEE (reference sequence). V lost 4 bases, J lost 3 bases, and 1 base stayed unmatched. The CDR3 protein is CASSGDSYEQYF. The DNA of the CDR3 is TGTGCCAGCAGCGGGGACAGCTACGAGCAGTACTTC.

This sequence joins TRBV7-3 and TRBJ2-2, with D unresolved. Germline loops: CDR1 SGHTA, CDR2 FQGTGA. CDR3 length equals 12 residues. Deletions cut 2 bases from V and 6 bases from J, with 4 bases between. The CDR3: CASSLSAGELFF. The DNA of the CDR3 is TGTGCCAGCAGCTTATCCGCCGGGGAGCTGTTTTTT. The variable domain in full, completed from reference TRBV7-3 and TRBJ2-2, reads GAGVSQTPSNKVTEKGKYVELRCDPISGHTALYWYRQSLGQGPEFLIYFQGTGAADDSGLPNDRFFAVRPEGSVSTLKIQRTERGDSAVYLCASSLSAGELFFGEGSRLTVL.

CDR3 sequence: CASSQEFRAGSYEQYF. Here the CDR3 DNA reads TGTGCCAGCAGCCAAGAGTTTAGGGCGGGCTCCTACGAGCAGTACTTC. V and J are TRBV4-2 and TRBJ2-7; tentative D call: TRBD2 (5 bases). Germline V gives CDR1 LGHNA, CDR2 YNFKEQ. V was pared by 0 bases and J by 0 bases, with 12 bases between. There are 16 residues in the CDR3.

The genes are TRBV15 and TRBJ2-4; D gene unclear. The CDR3 has 19 amino acids. V was cut by 0 bases and J by 3 bases, with 21 bases left in between. The germline gives CDR1 LNHNV, CDR2 YYDKDF (reference sequence). In DNA, the CDR3 is TGTGCCACCAGCAGAGATTGGGCCCAGTTGTGGGTTGACAAAAACATTCAGTACTTC. This sequence encodes CATSRDWAQLWVDKNIQYF.

V is TRBV6-1 and J is TRBJ1-5; D gene ambiguous. This CDR3 comprises 14 residues. CDR1 and CDR2 from the germline V gene are MNHNS and SASEGT. V was pared by 4 bases and J by 14 bases, with 21 bases between. The CDR3 DNA reads TGTGCCAGCAGTGCGATTCACGCAGGCGTTGAGAAGCATTTT. Translation gives CASSAIHAGVEKHF.

The chain has TRBV18 and TRBJ1-2; D call uncertain. The V end was cut by 4 bases, the J end by 8 bases, with 11 bases between. This CDR3 is built from 12 residues. From germline, CDR1 is KGHSH and CDR2 LQKENI. CDR3 residues: CASSRADGGYTF. CDR3 DNA: TGTGCCAGCTCACGGGCCGACGGAGGCTACACCTTC. Supplemented by reference TRBV18 and TRBJ1-2, the full variable domain reads NAGVMQNPRHLVRRRGQEARLRCSPMKGHSHVYWYRQLPEEGLKFMVYLQKENIIDESGMPKERFSAEFPKEGPSILRIQQVVRGDSAAYFCASSRADGGYTFGSGTRLTVV.

The rearrangement joins TRBV29-1 to TRBJ1-2; TRBD1 might be the D (5 bases). Trimming left V 7 bases short and J 8 bases short, with 14 bases between. The CDR3 loop spans 11 amino acids. CDR1 and CDR2 (germline): SQVTM, ANQGSEA. Here the CDR3 DNA reads TGCAGCGCTCCCTGGGGCACGGGCTACACCTTC. This encodes CSAPWGTGYTF.

The V and J genes are TRBV5-1 and TRBJ2-1, with 8 bases that match TRBD2. CDR1 SGHRS and CDR2 YFSETQ come from the germline V gene. This CDR3 has 15 amino acids. With 1 base clipped from V and 7 bases from J, the junction kept 7 bases outside the gene matches. CDR3 sequence: CASSLREGSLNEQFF. In DNA form, the CDR3 reads TGCGCCAGCAGCTTGCGGGAGGGGTCCCTGAATGAGCAGTTCTTC. Complete variable domain (other parts from reference TRBV5-1 and TRBJ2-1): KAGVTQTPRYLIKTRGQQVTLSCSPISGHRSVSWYQQTPGQGLQFLFEYFSETQRNKGNFPGRFSGRQFSNSRSEMNVSTLELGDSALYLCASSLREGSLNEQFFGPGTRLTVL.

This chain's CDR3 is CASSQGGWGGWNEKLFF. The CDR3 region has the DNA TGCGCCAGCAGCCAAGGGGGTTGGGGGGGCTGGAATGAAAAACTGTTTTTT. The chain has TRBV4-1 and TRBJ1-4; tentative D call: TRBD1 (6 bases). V dropped 1 base and J dropped 5 bases, with 17 bases sitting between them. CDR1 is MGHRA, CDR2 YSYEKL, per germline. The CDR3 length is 17 residues.

V and J are TRBV28 and TRBJ1-2; D ambiguous. This CDR3 has 15 residues. Germline lookup yields CDR1 MDHEN and CDR2 SYDVKM. The V end lost 5 bases, the J end lost 1 base, and 14 bases lay between the germline ends. The CDR3 sequence: CASSPTGSGNYGYTF. As DNA, the CDR3 is TGTGCCAGCAGTCCTACCGGTTCCGGTAACTATGGCTACACCTTC.

This sequence joins TRBV5-4 and TRBJ2-7, with D maybe TRBD1 (7 bases). This CDR3 has 15 residues. V lost 4 bases to trimming and J lost 0 bases, with 14 bases between them. The V gene's germline CDR1 is SGHNT and CDR2 YYREEE (reference sequence). In DNA form, the CDR3 reads TGTGCCAGCAGCCCTCAGGGGGGACTCTCCTACGAGCAGTACTTC. Its protein product is CASSPQGGLSYEQYF.

The chain links TRBV5-1 to TRBJ2-2; 14 positions match TRBD2. V shed 4 bases, J shed 5 bases, and the junction held 10 bases outside the gene matches. The germline V gene encodes CDR1 SGHRS and CDR2 YFSETQ. The CDR3 runs 18 residues. The CDR3 loop is CASSPRTSGGPSTGELFF. CDR3 sequence (DNA): TGCGCCAGCAGCCCCCGGACTAGCGGGGGGCCGAGTACCGGGGAGCTGTTTTTT.

J is TRBJ1-1 and V is TRBV6-1; no firm D call. This CDR3 contains 15 residues. V was shortened by 7 bases and J by 0 bases, with 15 bases between the two germline ends. Germline lookup yields CDR1 MNHNS and CDR2 SASEGT. The chain's CDR3 is CASTVQFIMNTEAFF. The CDR3, as DNA: TGTGCCAGCACGGTACAGTTTATCATGAACACTGAAGCTTTCTTT.

The V call is TRBV11-3, the J call TRBJ2-5; the D gene is possibly TRBD1 (6 bases). Germline CDR1 reads SGHNT; CDR2 reads YENEEA. V was trimmed by 5 bases and J by 5 bases, leaving 12 bases between them. The CDR3 runs 13 residues. Here the CDR3 reads CASSPPGEETQYF. CDR3 DNA sequence: TGTGCCAGCAGCCCCCCAGGGGAGGAGACCCAGTACTTC.

The V and J genes are TRBV4-3 and TRBJ1-4; TRBD1 is a possible D gene (6 bases). V dropped 0 bases and J dropped 11 bases, with 16 bases sitting between them. The CDR3 length is 15 residues. Per the germline V gene, CDR1 is LGHNA and CDR2 is YSLEER. In nucleotides, the CDR3 is TGCGCCAGCAGCCAAGATAGGGGGTTCTCAGGGAAACTGTTTTTT. This translates into CASSQDRGFSGKLFF.